The 8 T cell receptor beta chains below come from one sample, sequenced in a study of T cells in Graves' hyperthyroidism and ophthalmopathy. The CDR3 regions of TCR beta were amplified from RNA transcripts. TCR CDR3 regions were first amplified by RT-PCR with HTBI primers. TCRdb called the multiplex PCR reads again in MiXCR, with one record for every CDR3 protein. Among around 570,000 distinct CDR3 sequences, 15% to 20% were seen once, and the ten largest hold roughly 50%. The sequenced material came from blood. The receptors were gathered from a man aged 35 to 55 with Graves' ophthalmopathy.

V usage is TRBV15 and J usage is TRBJ2-7; D gene unclear. The germline V gene encodes CDR1 LNHNV and CDR2 YYDKDF (reference sequence). The CDR3 sequence is 17 residues long. V was trimmed by 0 bases and J by 4 bases, leaving 19 bases between them. CDR3 bases: TGTGCCACCAGCAGAGATAATAAGAGAACCTCCATATACGAGCAGTACTTC. Encoded protein: CATSRDNKRTSIYEQYF.

This clonotype was recorded a few times. This chain links TRBV30 with TRBJ2-3; no clear D. This CDR3 has 12 residues. Germline V gene sequence: CDR1 GTSNPN, CDR2 SVGIG (reference sequence). Trimming took 4 bases from V and 0 from J, leaving 5 bases between them. The CDR3 nucleotides are TGTGCCTGGACGTATAGCACAGATACGCAGTATTTT. It encodes CAWTYSTDTQYF.

This clonotype has more than one count but fewer than ten. The chain carries TRBV12-3 or TRBV12-4 and TRBJ2-2; TRBD2 matches at 9 bases. This CDR3 comprises 15 residues. Germline trimming cut 7 bases from V and 6 bases from J; bases unmatched to any gene: 9. CDR3 sequence: CASTRASGVSGELFF. The CDR3 DNA is TGTGCCAGCACCCGGGCTAGCGGGGTTTCCGGGGAGCTGTTTTTT.

This clonotype was counted at least ten times. This chain joins TRBV7-2 and TRBJ2-2, with 9 bases fitting TRBD2. There are 18 residues in the CDR3. Germline CDR1 is SGHTA and CDR2 is FQGNSA. V was pared by 1 base and J by 2 bases, with 8 bases of the junction left unmatched. CDR3 region: CASSLVPLAGLNTGELFF. The DNA for the CDR3 is TGTGCCAGCAGCTTAGTCCCCCTAGCGGGGCTTAACACCGGGGAGCTGTTTTTT.

This clonotype was observed a few times. The rearrangement links TRBV6-2 or TRBV6-3 to TRBJ1-5; no definite D call. Trimming stripped 3 bases from V and 9 bases from J, with 12 bases between. Germline CDR1 reads MNHEY; CDR2 reads SVGEGT. CDR3 length: 13 residues. CDR3: CASSYTSKRPQHF. The DNA for the CDR3 is TGTGCCAGCAGTTATACTTCCAAGAGGCCCCAGCATTTT.

A single count supports this clonotype. The chain joins TRBV6-1 to TRBJ1-2; a possible D gene is TRBD1 (6 bases). V was pared by 2 bases and J by 6 bases, with 13 bases between. The V gene's germline CDR1 is MNHNS and CDR2 SASEGT. The CDR3 sequence is 14 residues long. CDR3 in amino acids: CASSEQSRGDGYTF. CDR3 sequence (DNA): TGTGCCAGCAGTGAACAATCCAGGGGAGATGGCTACACCTTC.

The gene calls are TRBV20-1 and TRBJ2-1; 10 nucleotides agree with TRBD2. The CDR3 runs to 18 residues. Germline-derived CDR1 and CDR2 are DFQATT and SNEGSKA (reference sequence). The J segment lost 0 bases and the V segment lost 2 bases, leaving 10 bases of the junction unmatched. CDR3 loop: CSARRLAGALLSYNEQFF. CDR3 nucleotide sequence: TGCAGTGCTAGAAGGCTAGCGGGGGCCCTCCTCTCCTACAATGAGCAGTTCTTC.

This clonotype was counted ten times or more. V and J are TRBV11-3 and TRBJ2-3, with TRBD2 matching 9 bases. Trimming removed 3 bases from V and 5 bases from J; junction bases left unmatched: 9. Looked up from germline, CDR1 is SGHNT and CDR2 is YENEEA. This CDR3 contains 16 residues. The CDR3 loop is CASSLGAGGPIDTQYF. CDR3 sequence (DNA): TGTGCCAGCAGCTTGGGTGCGGGGGGGCCCATAGATACGCAGTATTTT.